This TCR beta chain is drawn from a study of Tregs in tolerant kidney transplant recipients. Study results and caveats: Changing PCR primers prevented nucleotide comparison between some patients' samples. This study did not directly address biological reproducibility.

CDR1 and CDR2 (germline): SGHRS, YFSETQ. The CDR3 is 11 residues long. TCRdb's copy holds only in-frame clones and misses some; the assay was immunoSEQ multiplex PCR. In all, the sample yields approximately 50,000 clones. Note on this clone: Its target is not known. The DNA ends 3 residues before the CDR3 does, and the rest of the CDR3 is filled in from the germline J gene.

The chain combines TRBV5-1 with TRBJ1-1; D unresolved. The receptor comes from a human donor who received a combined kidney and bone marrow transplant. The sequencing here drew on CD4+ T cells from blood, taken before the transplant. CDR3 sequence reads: CASSSLSEAFF. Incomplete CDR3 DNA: TGCGCCAGCAGCTCCCTGTCGGAA.